Listed here are 7 T cell receptor beta chains from one sample, sequenced in a study of control samples from healthy donors and cancer patients. Repertoires were generated with immunoSEQ multiplex PCR, while TCRdb's copy carries only in-frame clones and drops some. The sample consists of roughly 100,000 clones, almost 90% of them appearing once. The sample consisted of blood. The receptors were sampled from a man aged 25 to 45 in good health.

The chain recombines TRBV4-1 with TRBJ2-7, with 7 positions matching TRBD2. The V and J ends lost 3 bases and 2 bases, in that order; junction bases with no gene match: 10. CDR1 is MGHRA and CDR2 is YSYEKL in the germline V gene. This CDR3 region has 16 residues. CDR3: CASSQNAVAGTYEQYF. The CDR3 DNA sequence: TGCGCCAGCAGCCAGAACGCGGTAGCGGGCACCTACGAGCAGTACTTC.

The chain combines TRBV19 with TRBJ2-5; D perhaps matches TRBD2 (5 bases). V was pared by 11 bases and J by 1 base, with 17 bases between. This CDR3 has 14 residues. CDR1 and CDR2 from the germline V gene are LNHDA and SQIVND (reference sequence). CDR3 DNA: TGTGCCCCAACCCCCCCCCGGGGCCAAGAGACCCAGTACTTC. Amino acid sequence: CAPTPPRGQETQYF.

This rearrangement joins TRBV20-1 to TRBJ1-2, with D unclear. In germline, CDR1 is DFQATT, CDR2 SNEGSKA (reference sequence). The ends were cut back, 2 bases at V and 7 bases at J, with 8 bases in the middle. The CDR3 covers 11 residues. The CDR3 region has the DNA TGCAGTGCTAGAACCCTCTCTGGCTACACCTTC. Protein sequence: CSARTLSGYTF.

The rearrangement links TRBV6-4 to TRBJ2-7, with D tentatively TRBD1 or TRBD2 (6 bases each). CDR1 and CDR2 (germline): MRHNA, SNTAGT. V dropped 1 base and J dropped 6 bases, with 10 bases sitting between them. The CDR3 runs to 13 residues. The DNA of the CDR3 is TGTGCCAGCAGTGACTACGGAGGGGGCGAGCAGTACTTC. Translating it yields CASSDYGGGEQYF.

This clone showed up just once. The genes are TRBV2 and TRBJ2-7, with D perhaps given as TRBD1 or TRBD2 (5 bases each). CDR1 is SNHLY and CDR2 is FYNNEI in the germline V gene. Trimming took off 7 bases at V and 0 bases at J, with 13 bases between the two ends. The CDR3 totals 14 residues. Here the CDR3 DNA reads TGTGCCAGCAACCGGGACGGAGTCTCCTACGAGCAGTACTTC. This encodes CASNRDGVSYEQYF.

The rearrangement uses TRBV2 and TRBJ1-1, with a possible D match to TRBD1 (5 bases). Looked up from germline, CDR1 is SNHLY and CDR2 is FYNNEI. The V and J ends lost 5 bases and 1 base respectively, with 11 bases between them. This CDR3 is 14 amino acids long. CDR3 sequence: CASSTQGENTEAFF. CDR3 coding DNA: TGTGCCAGCAGTACCCAGGGAGAGAACACTGAAGCTTTCTTT.

The chain joins TRBV5-6 to TRBJ2-1; TRBD1 agrees at 7 bases. The CDR3 runs 17 residues. Germline loops: CDR1 SGHDT, CDR2 YYEEEE. Unmatched junction bases numbered 10, after V lost 0 bases and J lost 4 bases. The CDR3 here is CASSLGPTGNRYNEQFF. The CDR3 nucleotides are TGTGCCAGCAGCTTGGGCCCGACAGGGAATAGGTACAATGAGCAGTTCTTC.